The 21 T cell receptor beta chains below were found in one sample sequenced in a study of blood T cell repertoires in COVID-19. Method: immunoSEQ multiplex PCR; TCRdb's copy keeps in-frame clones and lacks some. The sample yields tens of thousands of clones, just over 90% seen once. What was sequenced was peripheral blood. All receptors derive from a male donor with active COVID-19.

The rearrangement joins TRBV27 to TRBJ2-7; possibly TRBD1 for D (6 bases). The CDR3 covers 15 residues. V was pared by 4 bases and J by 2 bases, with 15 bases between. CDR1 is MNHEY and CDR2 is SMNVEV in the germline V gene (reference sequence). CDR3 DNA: TGTGCCAGCAGTTCCCGGGCAGGGGAGACCTACGAGCAGTACTTC. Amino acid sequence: CASSSRAGETYEQYF.

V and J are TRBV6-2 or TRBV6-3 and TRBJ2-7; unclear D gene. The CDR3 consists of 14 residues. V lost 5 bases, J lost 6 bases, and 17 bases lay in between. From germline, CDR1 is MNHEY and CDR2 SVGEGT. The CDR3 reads CASSGAEPYVEQYF. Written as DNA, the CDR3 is TGTGCCAGCAGTGGCGCGGAACCGTATGTCGAGCAGTACTTC.

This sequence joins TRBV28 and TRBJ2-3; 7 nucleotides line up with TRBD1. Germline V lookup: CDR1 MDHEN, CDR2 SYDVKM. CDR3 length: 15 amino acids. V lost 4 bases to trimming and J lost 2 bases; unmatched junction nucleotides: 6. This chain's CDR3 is CASSSSGGVTDTQYF. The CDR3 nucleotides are TGTGCCAGCAGTTCCTCAGGGGGTGTCACAGATACGCAGTATTTT.

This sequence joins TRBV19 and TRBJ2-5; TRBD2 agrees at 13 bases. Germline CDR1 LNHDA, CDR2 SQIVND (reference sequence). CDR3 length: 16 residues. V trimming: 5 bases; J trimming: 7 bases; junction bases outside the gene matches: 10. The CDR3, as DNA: TGTGCCAGTAGTGGACAGACTAGCGGGGGGACGATGACCCAGTACTTC. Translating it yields CASSGQTSGGTMTQYF.

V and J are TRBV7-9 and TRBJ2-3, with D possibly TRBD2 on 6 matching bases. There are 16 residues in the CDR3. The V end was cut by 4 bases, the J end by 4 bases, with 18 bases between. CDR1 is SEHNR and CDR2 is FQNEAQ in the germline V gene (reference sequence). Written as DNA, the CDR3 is TGTGCCAGCAGCTCCTGGTCCCCCGGGGGACCAGATACGCAGTATTTT. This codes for CASSSWSPGGPDTQYF.

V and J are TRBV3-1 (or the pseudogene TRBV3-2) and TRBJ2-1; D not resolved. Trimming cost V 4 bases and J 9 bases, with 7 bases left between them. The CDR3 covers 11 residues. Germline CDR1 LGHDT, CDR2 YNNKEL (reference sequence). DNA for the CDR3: TGTGCCAGCAGCCGGCTCACTGAGCAGTTCTTC. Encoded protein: CASSRLTEQFF.

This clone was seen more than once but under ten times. The CDR3, as DNA: TGTGCCAGCTCACCACCTATCGGGGGGCAGGGACCGGAGACCCAGTACTTC. Amino acids: CASSPPIGGQGPETQYF. The V gene is TRBV18, the J gene TRBJ2-5, with a possible D match to TRBD2 (7 bases). Trimming took off 0 bases at V and 5 bases at J, with 19 bases between the two ends. This CDR3 spans 17 amino acids. From germline, CDR1 is KGHSH and CDR2 LQKENI.

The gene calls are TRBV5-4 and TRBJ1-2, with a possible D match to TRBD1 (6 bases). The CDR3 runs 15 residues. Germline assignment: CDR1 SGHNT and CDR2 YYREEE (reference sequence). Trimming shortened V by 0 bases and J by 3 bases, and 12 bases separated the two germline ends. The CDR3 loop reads CASSLALPGDYGYTF. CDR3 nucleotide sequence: TGTGCCAGCAGCTTGGCCCTTCCAGGGGACTATGGCTACACCTTC.

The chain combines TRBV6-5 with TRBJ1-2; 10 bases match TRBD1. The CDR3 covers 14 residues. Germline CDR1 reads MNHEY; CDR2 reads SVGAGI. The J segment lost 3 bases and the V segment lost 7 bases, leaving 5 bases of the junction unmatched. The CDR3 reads CASIGDRGHYGYTF. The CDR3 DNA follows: TGTGCCAGCATTGGAGACAGGGGGCACTATGGCTACACCTTC.

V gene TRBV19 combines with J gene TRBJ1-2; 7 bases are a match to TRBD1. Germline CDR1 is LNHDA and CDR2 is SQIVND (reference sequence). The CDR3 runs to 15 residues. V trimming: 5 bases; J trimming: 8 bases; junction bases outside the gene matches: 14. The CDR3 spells CASSPTGIPPKGYTF. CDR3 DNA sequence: TGTGCCAGTAGTCCGACAGGGATTCCCCCTAAAGGCTACACCTTC.

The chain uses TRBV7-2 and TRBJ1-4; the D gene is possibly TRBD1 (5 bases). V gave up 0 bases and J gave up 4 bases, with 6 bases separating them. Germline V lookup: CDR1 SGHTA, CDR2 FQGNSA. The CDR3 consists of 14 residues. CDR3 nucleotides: TGTGCCAGCAGCTTAGCAGGGGATAATGAAAAACTGTTTTTT. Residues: CASSLAGDNEKLFF.

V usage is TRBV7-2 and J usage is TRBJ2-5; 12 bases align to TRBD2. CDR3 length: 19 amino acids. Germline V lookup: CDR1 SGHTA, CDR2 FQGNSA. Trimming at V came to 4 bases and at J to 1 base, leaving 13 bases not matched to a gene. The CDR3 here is CASSSKRLAGAYLQETQYF. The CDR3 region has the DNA TGTGCCAGCAGCTCAAAAAGACTAGCGGGGGCGTACCTCCAAGAGACCCAGTACTTC.

CDR3 protein: CASRSGRFPFNYGYTF. CDR3 coding DNA: TGTGCCAGCAGGTCAGGGAGGTTCCCCTTTAACTATGGCTACACCTTC. The genes are TRBV27 and TRBJ1-2; maybe TRBD1 (5 bases). This CDR3 region has 16 residues. Germline assignment: CDR1 MNHEY and CDR2 SMNVEV (reference sequence). V lost 6 bases and J lost 1, with 18 bases in between.

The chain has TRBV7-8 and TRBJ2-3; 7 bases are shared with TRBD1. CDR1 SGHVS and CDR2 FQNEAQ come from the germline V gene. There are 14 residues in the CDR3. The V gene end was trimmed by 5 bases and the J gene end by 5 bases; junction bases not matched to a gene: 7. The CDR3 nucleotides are TGTGCCAGCAGCAGACAGGGATCTATAGATACGCAGTATTTT. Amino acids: CASSRQGSIDTQYF.

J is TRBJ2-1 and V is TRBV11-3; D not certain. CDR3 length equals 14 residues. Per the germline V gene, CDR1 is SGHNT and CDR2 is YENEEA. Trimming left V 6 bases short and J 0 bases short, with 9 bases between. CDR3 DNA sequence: TGTGCCAGCAGTCGAGCAAGCTCCTACAATGAGCAGTTCTTC. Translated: CASSRASSYNEQFF.

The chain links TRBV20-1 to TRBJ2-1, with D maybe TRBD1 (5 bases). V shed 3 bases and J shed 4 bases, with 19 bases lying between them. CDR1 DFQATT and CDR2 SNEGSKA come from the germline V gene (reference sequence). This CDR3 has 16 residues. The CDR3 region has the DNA TGCAGTGCTAGTTTAACTACTATGGGGCGATACAATGAGCAGTTCTTC. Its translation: CSASLTTMGRYNEQFF.

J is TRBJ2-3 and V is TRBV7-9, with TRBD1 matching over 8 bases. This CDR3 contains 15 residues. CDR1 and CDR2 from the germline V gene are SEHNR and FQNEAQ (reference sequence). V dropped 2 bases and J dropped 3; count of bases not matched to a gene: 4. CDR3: CASSLRQGRTDTQYF. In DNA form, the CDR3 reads TGTGCCAGCAGCTTAAGACAGGGGAGGACAGATACGCAGTATTTT.

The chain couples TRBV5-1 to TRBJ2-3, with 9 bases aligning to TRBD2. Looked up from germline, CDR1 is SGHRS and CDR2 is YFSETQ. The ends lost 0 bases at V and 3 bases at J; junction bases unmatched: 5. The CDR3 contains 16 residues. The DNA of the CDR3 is TGCGCCAGCAGCTTGGCGCCTAGCGGGGCGACAGATACGCAGTATTTT. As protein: CASSLAPSGATDTQYF. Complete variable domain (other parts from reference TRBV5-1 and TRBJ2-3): KAGVTQTPRYLIKTRGQQVTLSCSPISGHRSVSWYQQTPGQGLQFLFEYFSETQRNKGNFPGRFSGRQFSNSRSEMNVSTLELGDSALYLCASSLAPSGATDTQYFGPGTRLTVL.

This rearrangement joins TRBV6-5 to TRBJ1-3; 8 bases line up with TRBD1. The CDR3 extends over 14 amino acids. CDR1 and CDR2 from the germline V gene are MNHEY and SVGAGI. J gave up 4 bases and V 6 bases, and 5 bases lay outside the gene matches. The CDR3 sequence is CASRGQGGGNTIYF. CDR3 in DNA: TGTGCCAGCAGAGGACAGGGAGGAGGAAACACCATATATTTT.

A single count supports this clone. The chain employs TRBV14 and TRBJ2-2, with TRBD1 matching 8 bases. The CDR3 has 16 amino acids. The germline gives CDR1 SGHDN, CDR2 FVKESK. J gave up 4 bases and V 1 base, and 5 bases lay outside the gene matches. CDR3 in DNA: TGTGCCAGCAGCCAAGCAGGGGGCTCGGTCACCGGGGAGCTGTTTTTT. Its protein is CASSQAGGSVTGELFF.

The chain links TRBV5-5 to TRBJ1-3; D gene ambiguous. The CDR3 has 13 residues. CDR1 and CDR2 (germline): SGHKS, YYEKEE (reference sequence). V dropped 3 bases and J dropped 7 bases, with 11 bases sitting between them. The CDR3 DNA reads TGTGCCAGCAGCTCTGAGGATTGGAACACCATATATTTT. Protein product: CASSSEDWNTIYF.